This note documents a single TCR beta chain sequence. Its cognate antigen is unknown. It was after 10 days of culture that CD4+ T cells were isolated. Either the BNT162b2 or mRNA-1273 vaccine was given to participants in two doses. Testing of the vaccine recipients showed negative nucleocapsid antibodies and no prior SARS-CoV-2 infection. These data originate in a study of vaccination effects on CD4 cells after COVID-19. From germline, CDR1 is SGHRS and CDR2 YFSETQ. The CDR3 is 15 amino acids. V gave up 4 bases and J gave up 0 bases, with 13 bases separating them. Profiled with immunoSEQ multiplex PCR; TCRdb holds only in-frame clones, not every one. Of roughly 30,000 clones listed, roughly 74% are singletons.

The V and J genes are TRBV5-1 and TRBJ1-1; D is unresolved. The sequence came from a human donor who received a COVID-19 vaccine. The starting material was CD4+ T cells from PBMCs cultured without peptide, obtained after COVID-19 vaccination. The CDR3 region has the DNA TGCGCCAGCAGCCCCGGGGAGGCGATGAACACTGAAGCTTTCTTT. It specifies CASSPGEAMNTEAFF.